A single sample is the source of the 10 T cell receptor beta chains below, sequenced in a study of cytomegalovirus exposure and HLA in healthy donors. It was with 60 Vbeta and 13 Jbeta primers that the PCR ran. Produced via immunoSEQ multiplex PCR; TCRdb's table is partial and in-frame only. The data hold about 110,000 clones, with 70% to 75% observed a single time. What was sequenced was PBMCs. The receptors were gathered from a female donor in good health and CMV-seronegative.

This rearrangement joins TRBV11-2 to TRBJ2-3; the D gene is possibly TRBD2 (6 bases). V lost 2 bases, J lost 6 bases, and 15 bases lay in between. CDR1 is SGHAT, CDR2 FQNNGV, per germline. The CDR3 runs to 15 residues. The CDR3 here is CASSLRRGGGDTQYF. The CDR3, as DNA: TGTGCCAGCAGCTTAAGGCGGGGAGGAGGGGATACGCAGTATTTT.

V and J are TRBV6-5 and TRBJ2-3; 10 bases map to TRBD2. Trimming at V came to 4 bases and at J to 0 bases, leaving 1 base not matched to a gene. In germline, CDR1 is MNHEY, CDR2 SVGAGI. The CDR3 is made up of 15 amino acids. CDR3 DNA: TGTGCCAGCAGTTTAGCGGGAGGCAGCACAGATACGCAGTATTTT. This gives the protein CASSLAGGSTDTQYF.

This clone was recorded once. This sequence joins TRBV10-3 and TRBJ1-6; TRBD1 matches 7 bases. Germline V lookup: CDR1 ENHRY, CDR2 SYGVKD. V trimming: 7 bases; J trimming: 7 bases; junction bases outside the gene matches: 4. CDR3 length equals 13 residues. The CDR3 DNA sequence: TGTGCCATCAAAGGGACAGAAAATTCACCCCTCCACTTT. It is translated as CAIKGTENSPLHF.

This sequence joins TRBV5-5 and TRBJ1-1; no reliable D call. V shed 4 bases and J shed 5 bases, with 15 bases lying between them. Germline lookup yields CDR1 SGHKS and CDR2 YYEKEE (reference sequence). The CDR3 runs 14 residues. The CDR3 nucleotides are TGTGCCAGCAGCCCCTCAGGCAGCAGAACTGAAGCTTTCTTT. Translated: CASSPSGSRTEAFF.

CDR3 DNA: TGTGCCAGCAGGCCGACAGGGGGCTCGGCAGATACGCAGTATTTT. It codes for CASRPTGGSADTQYF. The V call is TRBV6-6, the J call TRBJ2-3; 10 nucleotides align to TRBD1. J was trimmed by 4 bases and V by 6 bases; bases with no gene match: 7. CDR1 MNHNY and CDR2 SVGAGI come from the germline V gene (reference sequence). The CDR3 totals 15 residues.

V usage is TRBV20-1 and J usage is TRBJ1-4; a possible D gene is TRBD1 (6 bases). There are 11 residues in the CDR3. Germline assignment: CDR1 DFQATT and CDR2 SNEGSKA (reference sequence). The V gene lost 5 bases and the J gene lost 11 bases, with 12 bases spanning the gap. In nucleotides, the CDR3 is TGCAGTGCTGCACAGGGTGCGAAACTGTTTTTT. As protein: CSAAQGAKLFF.

The V gene is TRBV7-9, the J gene TRBJ1-2, with D hard to call. The V gene's germline CDR1 is SEHNR and CDR2 FQNEAQ (reference sequence). V was shortened by 5 bases and J by 3 bases, with 13 bases between the two germline ends. This CDR3 comprises 14 residues. The CDR3 sequence is CASSPALLDYGYTF. Here the CDR3 DNA reads TGTGCCAGCAGCCCCGCCTTGTTAGACTATGGCTACACCTTC.

The V and J genes are TRBV5-1 and TRBJ2-5; 7 nucleotides agree with TRBD2. The CDR3 spans 15 residues. Germline V gives CDR1 SGHRS, CDR2 YFSETQ. The V segment lost 1 base and the J segment 3 bases; nucleotides outside the gene matches: 6. CDR3 sequence: CASSLLLGREETQYF. The CDR3 bases are TGCGCCAGCAGCTTGTTATTGGGGAGGGAAGAGACCCAGTACTTC.

This chain joins TRBV14 and TRBJ2-2; 7 positions agree with TRBD2. The V segment lost 6 bases and the J segment 2 bases; nucleotides outside the gene matches: 3. This CDR3 contains 14 residues. Germline V CDR1 and CDR2: SGHDN, FVKESK. The CDR3 bases are TGTGCCAGCAGTCGCGGGGGAAACACCGGGGAGCTGTTTTTT. This gives the protein CASSRGGNTGELFF.

This clone appeared a single time. This chain links TRBV28 with TRBJ1-5, with 9 positions matching TRBD1. In germline, CDR1 is MDHEN, CDR2 SYDVKM. V lost 4 bases to trimming and J lost 4 bases; unmatched junction nucleotides: 11. The CDR3 consists of 17 residues. The DNA for the CDR3 is TGTGCCAGCAGTTCAAACAGGGGGCAAAGGGCTAATCAGCCCCAGCATTTT. It translates to CASSSNRGQRANQPQHF.